This T cell receptor (beta chain) was captured by sequencing in a study of neurological immune-mediated disorders (dated by TCRdb to about 2019). Notes on the research overall: Among the roughly 34 multiple sclerosis patients, relapsing-remitting MS was present in around 31 and secondary progressive MS was present in 3. The study compared peripheral blood TCR-beta repertoires of HTLV-I-associated myelopathy (HAM/TSP) patients, multiple sclerosis patients and healthy controls using UMI-based sequencing. Longitudinal samples, technical triplicates and paired sorted CD4+ and CD8+ T-cell subsets, alongside PBMC samples, were included among the approximately 100 TCR-beta libraries. The cohort was made up of 60 to 75 subjects, consisting of about 14 HAM/TSP patients, around 35 multiple sclerosis patients and approximately 20 healthy controls.

Unsorted PBMC libraries were generated from 2 million PBMCs stored in RNAlater at -80 °C until RNA extraction. Multiple sclerosis patients were enrolled in a US clinical protocol under which disease progression was evaluated by magnetic resonance imaging. Peripheral blood was subjected to Ficoll-Hypaque density gradient centrifugation to isolate PBMCs, which were then cryopreserved in liquid nitrogen. To synthesize cDNA, template-switch 5'RACE was performed with a primer carrying a 10-nucleotide random unique molecular identifier so that each TCR transcript was tagged. Each sequencing run produced over 190 million TCR-beta sequences covering 15-18 subjects. Total RNA was extracted with the RNeasy kit. Using the KAPA Real-time Library Amplification kit, TCR-beta VDJ regions were amplified with primers for the TCR constant region and the 5'RACE anchor. Sample indexes and Illumina adaptors were added in a first PCR, after which library yield was increased in a second PCR. After purification with Ampure beads, the TCR product of roughly 650 bp was size-selected on a 2% E-gel SizeSelection system. Library quality was checked on a Bioanalyzer, concentration was measured with Qubit, and libraries were quantified with the Kapa Library Quantification kit before pooling. An Illumina HiSeq 2500 was used to sequence the libraries paired-end at 2 x 150 bp. To increase sequence diversity, roughly 24-32% phiX was spiked into each library pool. For the original study's pipeline: Quality-filtered reads were processed with the UMI-based MiGEC pipeline, which removed over 75% of raw TCR sequences during error correction. VDJ genes were aligned to IMGT germline references, and clonotypes were defined by unique CDR3 amino acid sequence plus V-J genes. Clonal expansion, Shannon diversity, and CDR3 relatedness (CalcPairwiseDistances, ClusterSamples) were evaluated with VDJtools, and phylogenetic trees were built with CLCbio workbench. A clone was classed as expanded if it had 8 or more unique UMIs, a cutoff based on coefficient-of-variation modelling across technical triplicates. The public reads were reanalyzed by TCRdb: fastp trimming at Q25, MiXCR alignment, in-frame beta chains only. Each entry is one CDR3 protein sequence, shown with its most common DNA and genes. The V and J calls and clone size are TCRdb's, not the authors'. This sample comprises 65,000 to 75,000 distinct CDR3 sequences, approximately 5% of them detected only once. The ten largest clones take up 2% to 2.5% of the sample.

On this clonotype itself: Its specific antigen is unknown. Base qualities are not provided; no much larger clone lies one nucleotide away.

The germline V gene specifies SGHVS as CDR1 and FQNEAQ as CDR2. The CDR3 holds 17 amino acids from the cysteine to the phenylalanine. Only the CDR3 part of the read is kept: 51 bases, read in frame from the first base. Ends trimmed: V by 5 bases, J by 0 bases; bases unmatched to a gene: 5. General study outcomes and caveats: In a phylogenetic analysis, the repertoires of 18 out of 34 MS patients fell into a single cluster of related CDR3 sequences, pointing to a possible signature at the repertoire level. TCR clonal expansion was greatest in HAM/TSP patients and smallest in MS patients, who ranked below even healthy controls. The MS cluster showed no association with clinical or MRI features, and the authors stated that larger cohorts are needed. Across subjects, expanded clones never shared an identical CDR3 amino acid sequence, which suggests that the TCR-beta repertoires in every group were private.

The sequence joins TRBV7-8 to TRBJ2-2; TRBD2 fits 11 bases in the junction. This receptor was identified in a woman in her 70s with multiple sclerosis. Sequencing input: PBMCs. The nucleotide sequence reads TGTGCCAGCAGCCGGAGACTAGCGGGGCCGAACACCGGGGAGCTGTTTTTT. It codes for CASSRRLAGPNTGELFF.